This entry lists 12 T cell receptor beta chains sequenced from one sample in a study of neurological immune-mediated disorders. TCRdb reprocessed the 5' RACE reads with MiXCR, giving one entry per CDR3 protein. The sample yields about 66,000 distinct CDR3 sequences, around 5% seen once. The sample was PBMCs. The receptors were sampled from a woman aged 25 to 39 with multiple sclerosis.

This clonotype was recorded many times. The chain recombines TRBV5-1 with TRBJ1-1; 8 nucleotides match TRBD1. Trimming took 6 bases from V and 0 from J; bases not matched to a gene: 1. CDR1 is SGHRS, CDR2 YFSETQ, per germline. CDR3 length: 13 amino acids. The CDR3 here is CASTGQVNTEAFF. CDR3 DNA sequence: TGCGCCAGCACGGGACAGGTGAACACTGAAGCTTTCTTT.

This clonotype appeared many times. The V and J genes are TRBV20-1 and TRBJ1-5; unclear D gene. The CDR3 totals 15 residues. The germline V and J ends were trimmed by 0 bases and 1 base, with 10 bases remaining between them. The germline V gene has CDR1 DFQATT and CDR2 SNEGSKA (reference sequence). CDR3 sequence: CSARDRVLSNQPQHF. In nucleotides, the CDR3 is TGCAGTGCTAGAGATCGGGTCCTAAGCAATCAGCCCCAGCATTTT.

The J gene is TRBJ1-2, the V gene TRBV9; D uncertain. The CDR3 covers 15 residues. Per germline, CDR1 SGDLS and CDR2 YYNGEE. The germline V and J ends were trimmed by 7 bases and 4 bases, with 20 bases remaining between them. CDR3 protein: CASGPGSGQFYGYTF. CDR3 in DNA: TGTGCCAGCGGACCGGGTAGTGGGCAGTTCTATGGCTACACCTTC.

This clonotype was detected many times. This chain uses TRBV5-1 with TRBJ2-1, with D unresolved. The germline gives CDR1 SGHRS, CDR2 YFSETQ. Deletions cut 1 base from V and 9 bases from J, with 5 bases between. CDR3 length: 11 amino acids. CDR3 in DNA: TGCGCCAGCAGCTTGCGAAGTGAGCAGTTCTTC. It specifies CASSLRSEQFF.

This clonotype appeared many times. The chain recombines TRBV6-5 with TRBJ1-4, with unresolved D. Germline values: CDR1 MNHEY, CDR2 SVGAGI. This CDR3 comprises 13 residues. V shed 6 bases and J shed 4 bases, with 9 bases lying between them. In nucleotides, the CDR3 is TGTGCCAGCAGCTATCAGGTTAATGAAAAACTGTTTTTT. Encoded protein: CASSYQVNEKLFF.

Ten or more counts support this clonotype. V and J are TRBV20-1 and TRBJ1-2; 7 bases match TRBD1. The junction had 9 bases not matched to a gene; V was cut back by 3 bases and J by 8 bases. CDR3 size: 13 residues. Germline assignment: CDR1 DFQATT and CDR2 SNEGSKA (reference sequence). The CDR3 DNA sequence: TGCAGTGCTAGCCGGGACAGTCTAGGCGGCTACACCTTC. Its protein is CSASRDSLGGYTF.

J is TRBJ2-3 and V is TRBV7-6, with 8 bases lining up with TRBD1. The ends lost 2 bases at V and 2 bases at J; junction bases unmatched: 6. CDR1 SGHVS and CDR2 FNYEAQ come from the germline V gene. CDR3 length: 16 residues. The CDR3 protein is CASSLQGALLTDTQYF. CDR3 in DNA: TGTGCCAGCAGCTTACAGGGGGCCCTTCTCACAGATACGCAGTATTTT.

This clonotype was counted ten times or more. J is TRBJ2-2 and V is TRBV3-1; TRBD1 aligns across 7 bases. The V gene's germline CDR1 is LGHDT and CDR2 YNNKEL (reference sequence). The J segment lost 1 base and the V segment lost 3 bases, leaving 5 bases of the junction unmatched. This CDR3 has 16 amino acids. The CDR3 DNA sequence: TGTGCCAGCAGCCAGGGAAACAGGGGGAACACCGGGGAGCTGTTTTTT. Its translation is CASSQGNRGNTGELFF.

This clonotype was observed many times. The chain joins TRBV20-1 to TRBJ2-1; 10 bases are shared with TRBD1. Germline CDR1 reads DFQATT; CDR2 reads SNEGSKA (reference sequence). The trim removed 4 bases at V and 3 bases at J, leaving 6 bases unmatched. This CDR3 has 15 amino acids. In DNA form, the CDR3 reads TGCAGTGCTATCAACCGGGACAGGGGCTACAATGAGCAGTTCTTC. Protein product: CSAINRDRGYNEQFF.

This clonotype has at least ten counts. This rearrangement joins TRBV12-3 or TRBV12-4 to TRBJ1-4; the D gene is possibly TRBD1 (6 bases). The CDR3 has 16 residues. V dropped 3 bases and J dropped 8 bases, with 19 bases sitting between them. The CDR3 loop is CASSLSLGQGKEKLFF. The DNA of the CDR3 is TGTGCCAGCAGTTTGTCTCTCGGGCAGGGGAAAGAAAAACTGTTTTTT.

This chain's CDR3 is CSALGQANYEQYF. CDR3 sequence (DNA): TGCAGTGCTCTTGGACAGGCCAACTACGAGCAGTACTTC. The chain is built from TRBV20-1 and TRBJ2-7, with 7 bases aligning to TRBD1. Germline lookup yields CDR1 DFQATT and CDR2 SNEGSKA (reference sequence). V lost 5 bases, J lost 3 bases, and 7 bases stayed unmatched. This CDR3 has 13 residues.

The genes are TRBV5-1 and TRBJ1-6, with D uncertain. This CDR3 region has 16 residues. Per germline, CDR1 SGHRS and CDR2 YFSETQ. V dropped 0 bases and J dropped 0 bases, with 7 bases sitting between them. The CDR3 bases are TGCGCCAGCAGCTTGGGTGGGAGCTCCTATAATTCACCCCTCCACTTT. Its protein is CASSLGGSSYNSPLHF.